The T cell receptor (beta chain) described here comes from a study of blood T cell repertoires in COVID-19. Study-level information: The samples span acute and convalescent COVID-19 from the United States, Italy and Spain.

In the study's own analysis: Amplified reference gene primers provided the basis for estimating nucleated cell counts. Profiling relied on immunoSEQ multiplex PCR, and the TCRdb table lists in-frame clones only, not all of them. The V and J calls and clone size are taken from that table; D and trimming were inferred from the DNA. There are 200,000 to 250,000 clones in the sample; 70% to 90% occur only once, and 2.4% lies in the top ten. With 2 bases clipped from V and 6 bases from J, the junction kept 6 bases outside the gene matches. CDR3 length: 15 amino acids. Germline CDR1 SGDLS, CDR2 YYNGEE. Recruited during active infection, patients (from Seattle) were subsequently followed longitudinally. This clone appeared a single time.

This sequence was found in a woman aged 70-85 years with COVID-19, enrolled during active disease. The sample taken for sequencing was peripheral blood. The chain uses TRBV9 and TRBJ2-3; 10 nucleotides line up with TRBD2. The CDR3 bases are TGTGCCAGCAGCGTGGTGACTAGCGGGTTTGATACGCAGTATTTT. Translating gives CASSVVTSGFDTQYF.